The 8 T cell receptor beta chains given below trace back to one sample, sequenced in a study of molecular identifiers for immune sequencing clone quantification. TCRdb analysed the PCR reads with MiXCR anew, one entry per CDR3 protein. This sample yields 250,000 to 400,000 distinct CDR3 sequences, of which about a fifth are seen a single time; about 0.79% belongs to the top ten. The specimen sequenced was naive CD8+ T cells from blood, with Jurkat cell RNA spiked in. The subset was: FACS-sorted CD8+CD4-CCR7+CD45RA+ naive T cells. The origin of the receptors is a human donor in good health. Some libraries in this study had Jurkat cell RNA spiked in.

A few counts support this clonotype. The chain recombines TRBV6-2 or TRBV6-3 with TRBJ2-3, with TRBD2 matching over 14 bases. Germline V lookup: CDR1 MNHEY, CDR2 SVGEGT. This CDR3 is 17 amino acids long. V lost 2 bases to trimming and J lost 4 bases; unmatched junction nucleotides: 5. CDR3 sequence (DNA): TGTGCCAGCAGTTACATGACTAGCGGGGGGGCCCCAGATACGCAGTATTTT. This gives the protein CASSYMTSGGAPDTQYF.

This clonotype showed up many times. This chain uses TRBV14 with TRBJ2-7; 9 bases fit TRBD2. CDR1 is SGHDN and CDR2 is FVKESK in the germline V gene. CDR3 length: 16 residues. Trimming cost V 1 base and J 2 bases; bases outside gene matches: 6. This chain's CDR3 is CASSQVPAGGTYEQYF. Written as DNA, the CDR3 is TGTGCCAGCAGCCAAGTCCCGGCGGGGGGGACCTACGAGCAGTACTTC.

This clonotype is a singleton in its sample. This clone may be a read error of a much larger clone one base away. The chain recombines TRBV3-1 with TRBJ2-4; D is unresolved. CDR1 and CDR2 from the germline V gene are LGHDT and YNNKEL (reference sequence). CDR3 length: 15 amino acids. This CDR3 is CVSSQVDFTKWCQYF. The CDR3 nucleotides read TGTGTCAGCAGCCAAGTAGATTTCACCAAATGGTGTCAGTACTTC.

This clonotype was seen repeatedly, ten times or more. CDR3: CATKEEGGLTLETQYF. CDR3 nucleotide sequence: TGTGCCACGAAGGAAGAGGGGGGCCTAACATTGGAGACCCAGTACTTC. V and J are TRBV7-2 and TRBJ2-5; perhaps D is TRBD1 or TRBD2 (6 bases each). V was shortened by 10 bases and J by 5 bases, with 26 bases between the two germline ends. Germline assignment: CDR1 SGHTA and CDR2 FQGNSA. CDR3 length equals 16 residues.

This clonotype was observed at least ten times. Here the CDR3 reads CASGRTDQETQYF. The CDR3, as DNA: TGTGCCAGCGGTAGGACAGACCAAGAGACCCAGTACTTC. This sequence joins TRBV25-1 and TRBJ2-5, with D tentatively TRBD1 (6 bases). There are 13 residues in the CDR3. CDR1 is MGHDK and CDR2 is SYGVNS in the germline V gene. V was cut by 8 bases and J by 0 bases, with 10 bases left in between.

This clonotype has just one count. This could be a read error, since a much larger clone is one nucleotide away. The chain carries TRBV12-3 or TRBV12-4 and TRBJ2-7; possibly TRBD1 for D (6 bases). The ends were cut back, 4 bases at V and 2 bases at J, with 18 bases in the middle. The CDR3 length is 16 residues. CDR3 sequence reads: CASSSALGQLTYEQYF. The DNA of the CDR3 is TGTGCCAGCAGTTCAGCCCTCGGACAGCTAACCTACGAGCAGTACTTC.

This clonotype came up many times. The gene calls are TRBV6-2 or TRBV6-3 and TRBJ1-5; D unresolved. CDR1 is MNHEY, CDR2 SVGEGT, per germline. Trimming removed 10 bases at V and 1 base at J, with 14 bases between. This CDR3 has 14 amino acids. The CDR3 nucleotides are TGTGCCACCACCGGGGTCATGAGCAATCAGCCCCAGCATTTT. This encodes CATTGVMSNQPQHF.

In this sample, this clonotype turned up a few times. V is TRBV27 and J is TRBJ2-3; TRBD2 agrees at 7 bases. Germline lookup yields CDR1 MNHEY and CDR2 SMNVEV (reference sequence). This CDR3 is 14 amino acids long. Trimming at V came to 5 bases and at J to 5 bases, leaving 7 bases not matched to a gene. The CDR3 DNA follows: TGTGCCAGCAGTGTTGGGACGGGGGGAGATACGCAGTATTTT. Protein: CASSVGTGGDTQYF.